This TCR beta chain was sequenced in a study of T cell clonality in common variable immunodeficiency. Method: immunoSEQ multiplex PCR; TCRdb's copy keeps in-frame clones and lacks some. This sample has about 28,000 clones, each found more than once. Study observations and caveats: Fewer deletions and N-nucleotide insertions were reportedly seen in common variable immunodeficiency TCR beta sequences. CVID subjects had higher TCRbeta clonality than healthy controls, most marked in about a third. The cause of increased CVID clonality remains unclear without subpopulation sequencing.

The sample holds many counts of this clone. Its cognate antigen is unknown. The read halts 3 residues ahead of the CDR3 end, with the missing end drawn from the germline J gene. The V end lost 5 bases, the J end lost 1 base, and 14 bases lay between the germline ends. The CDR3 has 14 residues. Germline V CDR1 and CDR2: GTSNPN, SVGIG (reference sequence). This clonotype was sampled from a human donor with common variable immunodeficiency. The chain joins TRBV30 to TRBJ1-1; perhaps TRBD1 as D (6 bases). Material for sequencing was peripheral blood mononuclear cells. CDR3 bases read: TGTGCCTGGTCCCTAGGACAGCAGAACACTGAA. This encodes CAWSLGQQNTE. The complete CDR3 sequence is CAWSLGQQNTEAFF. The full variable domain, its missing parts supplied by reference TRBV30 and TRBJ1-1, is SQTIHQWPATLVQPVGSPLSLECTVEGTSNPNLYWYRQAAGRGLQLLFYSVGIGQISSEVPQNLSASRPQDRQFILSSKKLLLSDSGFYLCAWSLGQQNTEAFFGQGTRLTVV.